This passage covers 22 T cell receptor beta chains from one sample sequenced in a study of tumor-infiltrating lymphocytes in primary liver carcinoma. Total RNA (around 0.45 ug) served as template for TCR beta cDNA synthesis primed by a constant-region primer. Three nested multiplex PCR rounds, a slightly modified ARM-PCR, produced the libraries for TCR beta. TRBV1-TRBV30 forward primers paired with a C-beta reverse primer drove the first two PCR rounds, around 9 cycles each. MiXCR, applied by TCRdb to the multiplex PCR reads, yields one record per CDR3 protein. The table shows tens of thousands of distinct CDR3 sequences, with about 73% occurring only once. Unsorted bulk tissue of about 19-33 mg yielded co-extracted RNA and DNA. The material sequenced was liver tumor tissue from sampling region 3. Subset in this sample: tumor region T3, left-lateral pole. These receptor sequences come from a man aged 35 to 55 with primary liver carcinoma and hepatitis B virus infection.

A note on this clonotype: A read error is likely, as this CDR3 ends without the conserved phenylalanine or tryptophan. The chain has TRBV6-1 and TRBJ2-7; 7 nucleotides line up with TRBD1. CDR1 MNHNS and CDR2 SASEGT come from the germline V gene. There are 14 residues in the CDR3. With V trimmed by 9 bases and J by 2 bases, 10 bases remained unmatched. The CDR3: CARSEGAPPYEQYY. The DNA of the CDR3 is TGTGCCAGGAGCGAGGGGGCTCCCCCCTACGAGCAGTACTAT.

The J gene is TRBJ2-7, the V gene TRBV12-3 or TRBV12-4, with D uncertain. Trimming pared 8 bases from V and 3 bases from J, leaving 14 bases between. The CDR3 is 13 residues long. The CDR3 here is CASGPEQSYEQYF. The CDR3 bases are TGTGCCAGCGGACCAGAACAGAGCTACGAGCAGTACTTC.

On this clonotype itself: This may be a read error: a much more frequent sequence differs by one nucleotide. The chain has TRBV7-3 and TRBJ2-1; 11 bases are a match to TRBD2. The CDR3 contains 15 residues. Per the germline V gene, CDR1 is SGHTA and CDR2 is FQGTGA. DNA for the CDR3: TGTGCCAACAGCTTGACTAGCGGGAAACCCAATGAGCAGTTCTTC. Its translation: CANSLTSGKPNEQFF.

The chain joins TRBV4-1 to TRBJ2-2; no definite D call. Germline assignment: CDR1 MGHRA and CDR2 YSYEKL. The CDR3 has 13 residues. Trimming stripped 1 base from V and 14 bases from J, with 14 bases between. CDR3 nucleotides: TGCGCCAGCAGCCAAGTGGCCTCCGCGGAACTGTTTTTT. It is translated as CASSQVASAELFF.

Note on this clonotype: The conserved phenylalanine or tryptophan normally closing the CDR3 is absent here, so this likely arose from a read error. The V gene is TRBV11-1, the J gene TRBJ2-2; D possibly corresponds to TRBD2 (6 bases). CDR1 SGHAT and CDR2 FQDESV come from the germline V gene (reference sequence). The CDR3 sequence is 13 residues long. This CDR3 is CASSLVRYGGLFY. CDR3 nucleotide sequence: TGTGCCAGCAGCTTAGTACGTTACGGGGGGCTGTTTTAT.

Notes on this clonotype: One end of the junction fails to match germline, which may point to a read error. The chain recombines TRBV6-2 or TRBV6-3 with TRBJ1-1, with D possibly matching TRBD1 (5 bases). This CDR3 has 12 residues. The germline V gene has CDR1 MNHEY and CDR2 SVGEGT. The CDR3 DNA reads TGTGTCAGCACCGGGGACGGCCCCACGGCTTTCTTT. This codes for CVSTGDGPTAFF.

With respect to this clonotype: This CDR3 fails to terminate in the conserved phenylalanine or tryptophan, so it likely reflects a read error. V is TRBV12-3 or TRBV12-4 and J is TRBJ1-3, with a possible D match to TRBD1 (6 bases). The CDR3 extends over 14 amino acids. The CDR3, as DNA: TGTGTCAGCAGTCTGCACAGGGAAGGAAACACCATATATTCT. It codes for CVSSLHREGNTIYS.

Notes on this clonotype: A read error may account for a junction end that differs from germline. This chain uses TRBV10-3 with TRBJ1-5; D is uncertain. This CDR3 has 14 residues. Germline V gene sequence: CDR1 ENHRY, CDR2 SYGVKD. The chain's CDR3 is CAISEYESDQPEHF. The CDR3 DNA is TGTGCTATCAGTGAGTATGAGAGCGATCAGCCCGAGCATTTT.

This rearrangement joins TRBV28 to TRBJ1-5, with a weak D call TRBD1 (5 bases). The DNA end is a closer match to TRBJ2-3, so the J assignment may be wrong. The CDR3 is 14 amino acids. Germline V gene data show CDR1 as MDHEN and CDR2 as SYDVKM. The CDR3 DNA sequence: TGTGCCAGCAGCAAAGGGGAAGCCAATCAGCCCCAGTATTTT. Its protein is CASSKGEANQPQYF.

About this clonotype itself: The junction shows a germline mismatch at one end, possibly a read error. This chain links TRBV5-1 with TRBJ1-2; D is ambiguous. Germline V gene sequence: CDR1 SGHRS, CDR2 YFSETQ. The CDR3 has 13 amino acids. The CDR3 DNA sequence: TGCGCCAGCAGTTCGACCAACACTATCGGCCACAGCTTC. The encoded protein is CASSSTNTIGHSF.

This chain uses TRBV7-9 with TRBJ2-1; D is unclear. The V gene lost 4 bases and the J gene lost 13 bases, with 11 bases spanning the gap. This CDR3 has 11 amino acids. Germline CDR1 reads SEHNR; CDR2 reads FQNEAQ (reference sequence). Here the CDR3 reads CASSYLGEQFF. The CDR3 DNA reads as TGTGCCAGCAGCTATCTTGGTGAACAGTTCTTC.

As for this clonotype: Without the conserved terminal phenylalanine or tryptophan, this CDR3 likely stems from a read error. The chain links TRBV29-1 to TRBJ1-5, with D possibly TRBD1 on 5 matching bases. CDR1 is SQVTM, CDR2 ANQGSEA, per germline. The CDR3 length is 14 residues. The CDR3 protein is CSVRAGGLNLPQHY. For the CDR3, the DNA is TGCAGTGTGAGAGCCGGGGGTCTCAATCTGCCCCAGCATTAT.

The V call is TRBV2, the J call TRBJ2-4; D is perhaps TRBD2 (6 bases). Trimming removed 11 bases at V and 8 bases at J, with 16 bases between. There are 12 residues in the CDR3. CDR1 is SNHLY, CDR2 FYNNEI, per germline. DNA of the CDR3: TGTGCCGGCACTCGGGGAGGTTACATTCAGTACTTC. Residues: CAGTRGGYIQYF.

A word on this clonotype: Mismatch with germline at one junction end may stem from a read error. The rearrangement joins TRBV12-3 or TRBV12-4 to TRBJ1-5; a weak D match, TRBD1 (6 bases). The CDR3 extends over 15 amino acids. The chain's CDR3 is CVSSLTDSWNQPQHF. The CDR3 DNA is TGTGTCAGCAGTCTAACGGACAGTTGGAATCAGCCCCAGCATTTT.

The CDR3 loop is CAIRDVYGYTF. The CDR3 DNA reads TGTGCTATCAGGGACGTTTATGGCTACACCTTC. The V and J genes are TRBV2 and TRBJ1-2; D is possibly TRBD1 (5 bases). CDR1 and CDR2 (germline): SNHLY, FYNNEI. The CDR3 contains 11 residues.

Remarks on this clonotype: A read error may explain this, as a much larger clone is one base away. The chain is built from TRBV27 and TRBJ2-1; TRBD2 matches at 9 bases. CDR3 size: 16 residues. Germline V lookup: CDR1 MNHEY, CDR2 SMNVEV (reference sequence). The CDR3 sequence is CANSSALAGYNNEQFF. The CDR3 bases are TGTGCCAACAGTTCCGCCCTAGCGGGATATAACAATGAGCAGTTCTTC.

On this clonotype itself: A much larger clone lies a single base off, so this may be a read error. V usage is TRBV9 and J usage is TRBJ1-1, with a weak D call TRBD1 (6 bases). V shed 2 bases and J shed 6 bases, with 14 bases lying between them. CDR3 length equals 14 residues. Germline CDR1 reads SGDLS; CDR2 reads YYNGEE. The CDR3 here is CASSVPTGSAEAFF. The CDR3 DNA is TGTGCCAGCAGCGTTCCAACAGGGAGCGCTGAAGCTTTCTTT. The full variable domain, with the rest looked up from reference TRBV9 and TRBJ1-1, is DSGVTQTPKHLITATGQRVTLRCSPRSGDLSVYWYQQSLDQGLQFLIQYYNGEERAKGNILERFSAQQFPDLHSELNLSSLELGDSALYFCASSVPTGSAEAFFGQGTRLTVV.

In regard to this clonotype: Sequence at one end of the junction differs from germline and may be a read error. This sequence joins TRBV6-1 and TRBJ1-5, with 8 bases matching TRBD1. The CDR3 contains 16 residues. Germline loops: CDR1 MNHNS, CDR2 SASEGT. The CDR3 loop reads CVSSDGTGDSNQRQHF. In nucleotides, the CDR3 is TGTGTCAGCAGTGATGGGACAGGCGATAGCAATCAGCGCCAGCATTTT.

A word on this clonotype: At one of its ends the junction is not consistent with the germline gene, which may arise from a read error. J is TRBJ1-6 and V is TRBV4-1; 9 nucleotides match TRBD1. The CDR3 is made up of 16 amino acids. The germline V gene encodes CDR1 MGHRA and CDR2 YSYEKL. CDR3 amino acids: CASSYHLQGADSPFHF. The CDR3 coding sequence is TGCGCCAGTAGCTATCACCTACAGGGGGCGGATTCACCCTTCCACTTT.

With respect to this clonotype: Because the CDR3 is missing its conserved closing phenylalanine or tryptophan, this is likely a read error. The chain carries TRBV6-2 or TRBV6-3 and TRBJ2-5; TRBD1 is a possible D gene (6 bases). This CDR3 is 13 amino acids long. V lost 6 bases, J lost 4 bases, and 12 bases lay in between. The V gene's germline CDR1 is MNHEY and CDR2 SVGEGT. The chain's CDR3 is CASSRNRVETQYL. Here the CDR3 DNA reads TGTGCCAGCAGCCGGAACAGGGTAGAGACCCAGTACCTC.

Details on this clonotype: This CDR3 is missing its conserved last phenylalanine or tryptophan, likely due to a read error. Because the CDR3's place on the DNA is in doubt, the DNA is left out and the CDR3 is given as listed by TCRdb. The chain couples TRBV5-5 to TRBJ2-1; the DNA was not used to check the table's D call, TRBD1. Including both end residues, the CDR3 is 15 amino acids long. Germline CDR1 and CDR2: SGHKS and YYEKEE (reference sequence). The CDR3 here is CASSLVPGRYNGQFI.

Turning to this clonotype: The missing conserved phenylalanine or tryptophan at the end of this CDR3 makes a read error likely. No DNA is shown, since the ends of the CDR3 on it are uncertain; the CDR3 is the one TCRdb lists. The chain links TRBV12-3 or TRBV12-4 to TRBJ2-7; the table's D call, TRBD1, has no DNA check behind it. The CDR3 length is 15 residues, termini included. Here the CDR3 reads CASSTGTGGSYERYS.